These 16 T cell receptor beta chains originate from one sample sequenced in a study of blood T cell repertoires in COVID-19. Measured with immunoSEQ multiplex PCR; TCRdb has only the in-frame clones, and not every one. Among approximately 350,000 clones listed, 89% were seen once. Sample: peripheral blood. Every receptor here comes from a man between 35 and 55 years old with acute or convalescent COVID-19.

This clone came up a few times. The chain links TRBV6-2 or TRBV6-3 to TRBJ1-2; 7 positions match TRBD1. Germline values: CDR1 MNHEY, CDR2 SVGEGT. The CDR3 has 15 residues. V was pared by 4 bases and J by 8 bases, with 13 bases of the junction left unmatched. CDR3 loop: CASSSLDRSRGGYTF. The CDR3 coding sequence is TGTGCCAGCAGTTCCCTGGACAGGTCTCGAGGGGGCTACACCTTC.

The chain uses TRBV5-6 and TRBJ1-2; the match to TRBD1 covers 8 bases. This CDR3 is built from 15 residues. Germline values: CDR1 SGHDT, CDR2 YYEEEE. The ends lost 0 bases at V and 9 bases at J; junction bases unmatched: 10. CDR3 DNA: TGTGCCAGCAGCTTGGCAGTACAGGGGGATCGACGCTACACCTTC. Amino acid sequence: CASSLAVQGDRRYTF.

V usage is TRBV28 and J usage is TRBJ2-1, with TRBD2 matching 16 bases. The CDR3 totals 21 residues. Trimming took 3 bases from V and 9 from J; bases not matched to a gene: 20. Germline CDR1 reads MDHEN; CDR2 reads SYDVKM. The CDR3 region has the DNA TGTGCCAGCAGTTTGTCCTCGGGACTAGCGGGAGGGCCCCTCGGAATGGCTGAGCAGTTCTTC. It encodes CASSLSSGLAGGPLGMAEQFF.

The chain joins TRBV30 to TRBJ1-1; D unresolved. The CDR3 is made up of 12 amino acids. CDR1 and CDR2 (germline): GTSNPN, SVGIG (reference sequence). Trimming took 1 base from V and 0 from J, leaving 3 bases between them. The CDR3 is CAWSALNTEAFF. The CDR3 nucleotides read TGTGCCTGGAGTGCCTTGAACACTGAAGCTTTCTTT.

V is TRBV7-2 and J is TRBJ2-7; 15 bases fit TRBD2. V lost 3 bases, J lost 3 bases, and 6 bases stayed unmatched. The CDR3 totals 17 residues. Germline V CDR1 and CDR2: SGHTA, FQGNSA. CDR3 region: CASSFRTSGGAVYEQYF. CDR3 DNA: TGTGCCAGCAGCTTCCGGACTAGCGGGGGGGCCGTCTACGAGCAGTACTTC.

This chain connects TRBV5-6 to TRBJ1-3, with 9 bases lining up with TRBD1. This CDR3 is built from 13 residues. Losses at the gene ends were 3 bases for V and 7 bases for J; bases not matched to a gene: 2. In germline, CDR1 is SGHDT, CDR2 YYEEEE. CDR3 DNA: TGTGCCAGCAGCTGGGGACAGGGCAACACCATATATTTT. As protein: CASSWGQGNTIYF.

In the case of this clone: The same CDR3 arises from other DNA sequences in this sample as well. The chain uses TRBV19 and TRBJ2-7; a weak D match, TRBD1 (5 bases). The CDR3 is 14 amino acids. V was clipped by 3 bases and J by 3 bases, with 12 bases between them. From germline, CDR1 is LNHDA and CDR2 SQIVND (reference sequence). This CDR3 is CASSIQGRDYEQYF. CDR3 nucleotide sequence: TGTGCCAGTAGTATTCAGGGAAGGGACTACGAGCAGTACTTC.

The chain combines TRBV7-2 with TRBJ1-6; possibly TRBD1 for D (5 bases). V was clipped by 4 bases and J by 4 bases, with 11 bases between them. The germline gives CDR1 SGHTA, CDR2 FQGNSA. The CDR3 is 15 amino acids. CDR3 nucleotide sequence: TGTGCCAGCAGCTCTGCAGGGTTGTATAATTCACCCCTCCACTTT. It yields the protein CASSSAGLYNSPLHF.

The rearrangement joins TRBV18 to TRBJ1-5; the D is unclear. V lost 6 bases, J lost 0 bases, and 15 bases lay in between. Per the germline V gene, CDR1 is KGHSH and CDR2 is LQKENI. This CDR3 spans 16 amino acids. The CDR3 here is CASSPRDPGSNQPQHF. The CDR3, as DNA: TGTGCCAGCTCTCCTAGAGACCCCGGTAGCAATCAGCCCCAGCATTTT.

The V gene is TRBV6-5, the J gene TRBJ1-2, with TRBD1 matching 9 bases. The V gene end was trimmed by 1 base and the J gene end by 5 bases; junction bases not matched to a gene: 5. CDR1 MNHEY and CDR2 SVGAGI come from the germline V gene. The CDR3 consists of 15 residues. The CDR3 loop reads CASSYLTGGWYGYTF. The DNA of the CDR3 is TGTGCCAGCAGTTACTTAACAGGGGGCTGGTATGGCTACACCTTC.

This clone was detected a few times. J is TRBJ1-1 and V is TRBV30, with D possibly being TRBD1 (5 bases). Germline loops: CDR1 GTSNPN, CDR2 SVGIG (reference sequence). The CDR3 runs 13 residues. Trimming stripped 4 bases from V and 0 bases from J, with 9 bases between. The CDR3 region has the DNA TGTGCCTGGAAAGGACATATGAACACTGAAGCTTTCTTT. Amino acids: CAWKGHMNTEAFF.

The chain carries TRBV9 and TRBJ2-1; D possibly corresponds to TRBD1 (6 bases). The CDR3 contains 13 residues. Germline loops: CDR1 SGDLS, CDR2 YYNGEE. Trimming cost V 4 bases and J 7 bases, with 12 bases left between them. The CDR3 coding sequence is TGTGCCAGCAGCAGTACAGGGAATAATGAGCAGTTCTTC. Translating it yields CASSSTGNNEQFF.

V usage is TRBV7-2 and J usage is TRBJ1-5; 7 nucleotides align to TRBD1. This CDR3 region has 15 residues. V was clipped by 8 bases and J by 3 bases; unmatched bases: 10. From germline, CDR1 is SGHTA and CDR2 FQGNSA. The CDR3 nucleotides read TGTGCCAGCTCTCGGACAGGATCGGACAATCAGCCCCAGCATTTT. This encodes CASSRTGSDNQPQHF.

The V gene is TRBV11-2, the J gene TRBJ1-5; D may be TRBD1 (6 bases). CDR1 is SGHAT and CDR2 is FQNNGV in the germline V gene. V lost 3 bases, J lost 5 bases, and 8 bases lay in between. The CDR3 length is 13 residues. For the CDR3, the DNA is TGTGCCAGCAGCTTGGACAGTGATCAGCCCCAGCATTTT. Protein product: CASSLDSDQPQHF.

CDR3 sequence reads: CASASGRTSSTDTQYF. As DNA, the CDR3 is TGTGCCAGTGCTAGCGGGAGAACTTCTAGCACAGATACGCAGTATTTT. The gene calls are TRBV19 and TRBJ2-3; TRBD2 matches at 10 bases. Trimming cost V 8 bases and J 0 bases; bases outside gene matches: 8. The CDR3 loop spans 16 amino acids. Germline assignment: CDR1 LNHDA and CDR2 SQIVND (reference sequence).

The gene calls are TRBV7-6 and TRBJ2-1; TRBD1 agrees at 9 bases. J lost 0 bases, V lost 5 bases, and 20 bases had no gene match. Germline-derived CDR1 and CDR2 are SGHVS and FNYEAQ. This CDR3 is 21 amino acids long. This CDR3 is CASSLLRGTGKSLNSYNEQFF. The DNA for the CDR3 is TGTGCCAGCAGCCTCCTTAGGGGGACAGGGAAGTCCCTGAACTCCTACAATGAGCAGTTCTTC.